This T cell receptor (beta chain) was sequenced in a study of post-analysis software for immune sequencing data. V was shortened by 3 bases and J by 0 bases, with 6 bases between the two germline ends. The length of the CDR3 is 14 residues. Built from TCR beta cDNA, the libraries had unique molecular identifiers in them. The T cell input of about 1 to 10 million gave about half a million cDNA molecules. TCRdb re-derived calls from the PCR reads in MiXCR, one entry per CDR3 protein. This sample has about 570,000 distinct CDR3 sequences, with around 34% found just once. Study-wide points: Patients carried a handful of TRBV segments more frequently than controls did, and TRBV5-6, TRBV5-1 and TRBV20-1 were among them.

With regard to this clonotype: Its antigen remains unknown.

The chain employs TRBV12-3 or TRBV12-4 and TRBJ1-5; D gene unclear. The clonotype comes from a girl aged 2-17 years with multiple sclerosis. Sample: blood. Here the CDR3 reads CASSFVGSNQPQHF. The CDR3 DNA reads as TGTGCCAGCAGTTTTGTTGGTAGCAATCAGCCCCAGCATTTT.